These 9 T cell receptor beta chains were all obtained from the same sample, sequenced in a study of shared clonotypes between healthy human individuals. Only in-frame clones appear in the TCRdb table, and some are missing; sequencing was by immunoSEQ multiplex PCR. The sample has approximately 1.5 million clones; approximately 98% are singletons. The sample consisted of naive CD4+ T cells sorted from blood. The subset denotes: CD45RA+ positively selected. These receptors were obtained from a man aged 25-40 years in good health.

CDR3 protein: CSVALGGRADTQYF. The CDR3 DNA reads as TGCAGCGTTGCCTTGGGGGGGCGGGCAGATACGCAGTATTTT. V gene TRBV29-1 combines with J gene TRBJ2-3, with TRBD2 as a possible D gene (7 bases). Germline CDR1 SQVTM, CDR2 ANQGSEA. CDR3 size: 14 residues. Deletions cut 4 bases from V and 4 bases from J, with 15 bases between.

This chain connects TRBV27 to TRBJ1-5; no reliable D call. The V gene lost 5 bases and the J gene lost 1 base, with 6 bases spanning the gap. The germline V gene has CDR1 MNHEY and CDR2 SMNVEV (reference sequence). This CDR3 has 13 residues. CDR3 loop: CASSQVSNQPQHF. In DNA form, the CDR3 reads TGTGCCAGCAGTCAAGTGAGCAATCAGCCCCAGCATTTT.

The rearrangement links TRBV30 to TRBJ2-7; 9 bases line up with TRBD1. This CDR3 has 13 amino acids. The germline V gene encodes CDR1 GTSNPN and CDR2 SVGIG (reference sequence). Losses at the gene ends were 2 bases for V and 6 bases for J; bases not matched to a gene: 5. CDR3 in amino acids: CAWSTGTGPEQYF. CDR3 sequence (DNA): TGTGCCTGGAGTACCGGGACAGGGCCCGAGCAGTACTTC. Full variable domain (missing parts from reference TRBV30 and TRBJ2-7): SQTIHQWPATLVQPVGSPLSLECTVEGTSNPNLYWYRQAAGRGLQLLFYSVGIGQISSEVPQNLSASRPQDRQFILSSKKLLLSDSGFYLCAWSTGTGPEQYFGPGTRLTVT.

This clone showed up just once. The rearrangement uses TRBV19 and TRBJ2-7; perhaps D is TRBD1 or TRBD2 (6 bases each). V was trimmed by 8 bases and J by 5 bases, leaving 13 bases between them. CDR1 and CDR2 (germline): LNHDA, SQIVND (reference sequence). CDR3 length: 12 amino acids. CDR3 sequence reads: CASSEGGHEQYF. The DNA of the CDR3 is TGTGCCAGTTCCGAGGGGGGCCACGAGCAGTACTTC. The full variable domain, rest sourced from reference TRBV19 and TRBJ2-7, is DGGITQSPKYLFRKEGQNVTLSCEQNLNHDAMYWYRQDPGQGLRLIYYSQIVNDFQKGDIAEGYSVSREKKESFPLTVTSAQKNPTAFYLCASSEGGHEQYFGPGTRLTVT.

DNA of the CDR3: TGTGCCAGCAGTGATTACAGCGCTAACTATGGCTACACCTTC. Residues: CASSDYSANYGYTF. The rearrangement links TRBV6-1 to TRBJ1-2; D not certain. The CDR3 loop spans 14 amino acids. Trimming stripped 3 bases from V and 0 bases from J, with 8 bases between. Germline assignment: CDR1 MNHNS and CDR2 SASEGT.

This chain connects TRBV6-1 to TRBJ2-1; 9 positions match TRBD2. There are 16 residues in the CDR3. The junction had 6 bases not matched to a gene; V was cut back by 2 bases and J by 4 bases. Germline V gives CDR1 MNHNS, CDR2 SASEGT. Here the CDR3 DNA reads TGTGCCAGCAGTGAATCAGAACTAGCGGGTTACAATGAGCAGTTCTTC. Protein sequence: CASSESELAGYNEQFF.

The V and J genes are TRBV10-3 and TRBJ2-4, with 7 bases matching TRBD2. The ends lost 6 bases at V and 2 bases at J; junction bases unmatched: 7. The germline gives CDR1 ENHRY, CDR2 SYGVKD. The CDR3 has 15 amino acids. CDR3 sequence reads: CAISAVAGTKNIQYF. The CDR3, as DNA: TGTGCCATCAGCGCAGTAGCGGGTACCAAAAACATTCAGTACTTC.

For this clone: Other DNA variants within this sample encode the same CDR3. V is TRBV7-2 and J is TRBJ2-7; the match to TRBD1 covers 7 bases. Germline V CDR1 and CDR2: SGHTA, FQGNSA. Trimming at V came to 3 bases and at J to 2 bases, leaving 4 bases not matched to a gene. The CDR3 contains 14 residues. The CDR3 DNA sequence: TGTGCCAGCAGCTTCAGGACAGGAACCTACGAGCAGTACTTC. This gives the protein CASSFRTGTYEQYF.

For the CDR3, the DNA is TGTGCCAGTAATAACCGACAGGGTGATCAGCCCCAGCATTTT. It encodes CASNNRQGDQPQHF. This rearrangement joins TRBV19 to TRBJ1-5, with 7 nucleotides matching TRBD1. Trimming at V came to 7 bases and at J to 5 bases, leaving 8 bases not matched to a gene. This CDR3 contains 14 residues. The V gene's germline CDR1 is LNHDA and CDR2 SQIVND (reference sequence).